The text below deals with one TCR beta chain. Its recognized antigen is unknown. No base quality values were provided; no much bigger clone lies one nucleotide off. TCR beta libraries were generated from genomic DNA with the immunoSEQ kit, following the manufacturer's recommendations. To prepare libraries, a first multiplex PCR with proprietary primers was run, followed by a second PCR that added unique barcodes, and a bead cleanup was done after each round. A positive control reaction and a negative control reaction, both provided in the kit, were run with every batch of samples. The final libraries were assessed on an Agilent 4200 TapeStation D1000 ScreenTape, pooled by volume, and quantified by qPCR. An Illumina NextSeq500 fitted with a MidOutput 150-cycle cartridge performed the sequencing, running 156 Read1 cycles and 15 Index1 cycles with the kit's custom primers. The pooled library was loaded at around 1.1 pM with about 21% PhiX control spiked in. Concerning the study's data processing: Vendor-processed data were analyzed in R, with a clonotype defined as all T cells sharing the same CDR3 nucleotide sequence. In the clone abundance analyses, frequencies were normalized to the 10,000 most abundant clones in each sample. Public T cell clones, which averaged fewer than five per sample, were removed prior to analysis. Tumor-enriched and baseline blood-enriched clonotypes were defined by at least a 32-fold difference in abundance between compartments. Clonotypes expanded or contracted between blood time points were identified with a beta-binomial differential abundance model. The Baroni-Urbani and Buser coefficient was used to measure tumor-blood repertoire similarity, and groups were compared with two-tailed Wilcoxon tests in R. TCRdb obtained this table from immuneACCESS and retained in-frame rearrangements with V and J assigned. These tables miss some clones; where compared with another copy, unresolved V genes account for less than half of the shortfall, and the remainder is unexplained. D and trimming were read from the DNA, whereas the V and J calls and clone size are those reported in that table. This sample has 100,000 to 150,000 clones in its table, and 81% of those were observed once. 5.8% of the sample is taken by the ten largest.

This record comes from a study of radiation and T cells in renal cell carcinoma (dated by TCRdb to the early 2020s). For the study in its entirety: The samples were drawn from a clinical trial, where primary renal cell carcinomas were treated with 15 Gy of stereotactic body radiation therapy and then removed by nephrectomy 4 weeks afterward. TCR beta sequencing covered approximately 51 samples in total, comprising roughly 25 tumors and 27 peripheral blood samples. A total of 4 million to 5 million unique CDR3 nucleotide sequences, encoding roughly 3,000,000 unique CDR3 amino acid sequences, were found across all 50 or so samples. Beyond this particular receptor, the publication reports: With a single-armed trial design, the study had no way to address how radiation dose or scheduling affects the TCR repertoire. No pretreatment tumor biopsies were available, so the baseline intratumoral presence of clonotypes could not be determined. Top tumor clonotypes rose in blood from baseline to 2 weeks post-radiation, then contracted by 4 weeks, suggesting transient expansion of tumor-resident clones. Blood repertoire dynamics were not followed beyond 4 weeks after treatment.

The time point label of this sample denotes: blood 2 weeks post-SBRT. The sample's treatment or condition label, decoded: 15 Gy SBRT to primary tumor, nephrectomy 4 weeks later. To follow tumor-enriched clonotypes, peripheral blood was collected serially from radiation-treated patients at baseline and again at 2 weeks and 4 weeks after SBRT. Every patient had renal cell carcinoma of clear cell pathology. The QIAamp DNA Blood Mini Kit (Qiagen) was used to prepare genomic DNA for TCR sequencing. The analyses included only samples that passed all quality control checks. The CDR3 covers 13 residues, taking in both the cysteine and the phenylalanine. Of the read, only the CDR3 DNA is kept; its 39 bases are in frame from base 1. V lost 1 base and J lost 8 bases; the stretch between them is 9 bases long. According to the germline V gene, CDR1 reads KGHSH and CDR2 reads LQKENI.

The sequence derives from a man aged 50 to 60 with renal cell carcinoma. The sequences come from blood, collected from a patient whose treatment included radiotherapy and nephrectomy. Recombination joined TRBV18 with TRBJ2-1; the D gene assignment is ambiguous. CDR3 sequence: CASSPRLGDEQFF. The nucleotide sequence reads TGTGCCAGCTCACCACGACTCGGCGATGAGCAGTTCTTC.